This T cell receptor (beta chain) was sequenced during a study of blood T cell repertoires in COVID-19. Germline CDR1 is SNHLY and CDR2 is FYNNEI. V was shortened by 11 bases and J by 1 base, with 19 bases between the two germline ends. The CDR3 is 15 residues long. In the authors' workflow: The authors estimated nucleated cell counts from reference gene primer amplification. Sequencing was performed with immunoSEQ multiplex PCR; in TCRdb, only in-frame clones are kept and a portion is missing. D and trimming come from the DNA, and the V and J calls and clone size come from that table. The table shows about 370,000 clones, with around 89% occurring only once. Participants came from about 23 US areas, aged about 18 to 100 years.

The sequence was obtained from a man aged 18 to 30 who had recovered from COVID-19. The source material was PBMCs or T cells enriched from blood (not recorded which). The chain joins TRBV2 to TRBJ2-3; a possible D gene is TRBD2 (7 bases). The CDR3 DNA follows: TGTGCCGCCGGGGAGGGGGTTCGTGGCACAGATACGCAGTATTTT. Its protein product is CAAGEGVRGTDTQYF.